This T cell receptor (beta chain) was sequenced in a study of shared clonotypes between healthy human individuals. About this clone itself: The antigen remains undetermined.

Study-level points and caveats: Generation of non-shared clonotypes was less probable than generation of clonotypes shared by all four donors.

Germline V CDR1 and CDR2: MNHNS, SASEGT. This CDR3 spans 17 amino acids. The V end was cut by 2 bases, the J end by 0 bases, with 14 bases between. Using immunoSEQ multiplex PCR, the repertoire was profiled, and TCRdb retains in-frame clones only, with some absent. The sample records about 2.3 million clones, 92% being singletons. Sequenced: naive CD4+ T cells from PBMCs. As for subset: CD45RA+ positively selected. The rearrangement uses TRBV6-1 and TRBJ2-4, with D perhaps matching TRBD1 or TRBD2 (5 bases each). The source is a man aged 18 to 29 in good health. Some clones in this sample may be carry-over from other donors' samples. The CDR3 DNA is TGTGCCAGCAGTGAATACGGGGCGACGCTAGCCAAAAACATTCAGTACTTC. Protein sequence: CASSEYGATLAKNIQYF.